This is a list of T cell receptor beta chains from one sample in a study of early T cells in non-severe SARS-CoV-2 infection. Each CDR3 protein is one row after TCRdb ran MiXCR on the 5' RACE reads. The data contain 66,000 or so distinct CDR3 sequences, less than 15% of them singletons. Material: whole blood. These receptors came from an adult who was a healthcare worker with PCR-confirmed SARS-CoV-2 infection or an uninfected control (not recorded which). The CDR3 runs from the conserved cysteine through the conserved F or W.

TRBJ2-5 TRBV7-3 CASSLSGSAETQYF
TRBJ1-2 TRBV6-1 CASSTRTGYYGYTF
TRBJ2-7 TRBV29-1 CSVADGSYEQYF
TRBJ2-5 TRBV5-1 CASSLGSGPSGTQYF
TRBJ2-1 TRBV19 CASSIGPRSEQFF
TRBJ1-1 TRBV18 CASSPDQNTEAFF
TRBJ2-1 TRBV29-1 CSVEGSGLAGVF
TRBJ2-1 TRBV7-2 CASSFFSGMAGEQFF
TRBJ2-3 TRBV7-3 CASSFGLAASTDTQYF
TRBJ2-7 TRBV5-5 CASSQGLAGKLPYEQYF
TRBJ2-1 TRBV11-2 CASSPRGGASYNEQFF
TRBJ1-2 TRBV29-1 CSVDGIGYGYTF
TRBJ2-3 TRBV18 CASSPSGADTQYF
TRBJ1-2 TRBV6-2/TRBV6-3 CASSNPGRSNYGYTF
TRBJ2-7 TRBV12-3/TRBV12-4 CASSFPPGSYEQYF
TRBJ2-7 TRBV11-1 CASSLALSASEQYF
TRBJ2-1 TRBV29-1 CSGMDSNEQFF
TRBJ1-2 TRBV28 CAGARGNYGYTF
TRBJ1-4 TRBV11-1 CASSRGQNEKLFF
TRBJ2-7 TRBV7-3 CASSLTQGYEQYF
TRBJ2-6 TRBV24-1 CATSDYRVSGANVLTF
TRBJ1-2 TRBV28 CASIGWADFNYGYTF
TRBJ2-3 TRBV15 CATSRVGSTQYF
TRBJ2-5 TRBV7-9 CASSSSGGSGETQYF
TRBJ1-2 TRBV7-2 CASSLLVGPRGYTF
TRBJ2-7 TRBV5-1 CASSLYGRESPGQYF
TRBJ2-1 TRBV7-9 CASSLRDKTDNEQFF
TRBJ1-1 TRBV6-1 CASSEEQGRIGTEAFF
TRBJ2-1 TRBV29-1 CSSYAGTSGSNEQFF
TRBJ2-3 TRBV29-1 CSVGRQGKGDTQYF
TRBJ1-5 TRBV6-5 CASQESGNQPQHF
TRBJ2-2 TRBV24-1 CATRSDSDTGELFF
TRBJ2-7 TRBV23-1 CASSQWRTGTSNYEQYF
TRBJ1-3 TRBV29-1 CSADLTGWGNTIYF
TRBJ2-1 TRBV6-1 CASSVEGYEQFF
TRBJ1-2 TRBV5-6 CASSQLAGAHGYTF
TRBJ2-5 TRBV20-1 CSARRDFEETQYF
TRBJ2-1 TRBV28 CASSPVSFGEQFF
TRBJ2-1 TRBV11-1 CASSAPGGSNEQFF
TRBJ2-7 TRBV28 CASRSLGRESNEQYF
TRBJ1-4 TRBV28 CASSLGGWGEKLFF
TRBJ2-1 TRBV6-2/TRBV6-3 CASTPRTFSNEQFF
TRBJ2-1 TRBV5-1 CASSSGLAGGYNEQFF
TRBJ1-5 TRBV5-5 CASSLGRYSNQPQHF
TRBJ2-5 TRBV5-1 CASSLSGTSKETQYF